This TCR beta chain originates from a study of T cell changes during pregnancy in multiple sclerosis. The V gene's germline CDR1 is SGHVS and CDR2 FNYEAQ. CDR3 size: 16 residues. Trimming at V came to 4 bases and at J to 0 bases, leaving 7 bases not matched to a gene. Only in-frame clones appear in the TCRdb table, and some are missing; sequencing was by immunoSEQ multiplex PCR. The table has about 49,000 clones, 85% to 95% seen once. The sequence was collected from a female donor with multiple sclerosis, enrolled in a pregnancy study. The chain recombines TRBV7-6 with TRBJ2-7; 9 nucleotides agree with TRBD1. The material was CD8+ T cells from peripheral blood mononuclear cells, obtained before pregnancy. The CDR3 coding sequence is TGTGCCAGCAGCTCCGGACAGGGGCCGTTCTCCTACGAGCAGTACTTC. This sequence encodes CASSSGQGPFSYEQYF.